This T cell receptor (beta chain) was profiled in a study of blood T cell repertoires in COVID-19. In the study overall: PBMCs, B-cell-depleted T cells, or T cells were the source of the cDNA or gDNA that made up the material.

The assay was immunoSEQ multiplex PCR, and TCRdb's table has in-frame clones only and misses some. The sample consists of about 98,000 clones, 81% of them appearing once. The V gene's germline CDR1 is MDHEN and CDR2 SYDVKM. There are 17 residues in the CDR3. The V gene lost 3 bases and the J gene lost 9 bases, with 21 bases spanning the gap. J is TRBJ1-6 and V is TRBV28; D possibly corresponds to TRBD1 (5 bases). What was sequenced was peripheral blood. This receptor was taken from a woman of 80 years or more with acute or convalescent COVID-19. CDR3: CASSLMSGPRYGSPLHF. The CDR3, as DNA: TGTGCCAGCAGTTTGATGTCAGGGCCTAGGTATGGTTCACCCCTCCACTTT.